The table lists the clone carrying this T cell receptor beta chain with a few counts. What it binds is unknown. The data stem from a study of vaccination and CD4 T cells after COVID-19. This CDR3 comprises 16 residues. Per germline, CDR1 MNHNS and CDR2 SASEGT. Trimming took off 5 bases at V and 6 bases at J, with 23 bases between the two ends. Researchers used the Oncomine TCR Beta short-read assay to sequence DNA from cultured CD4+ T cells. TCRdb fed the PCR reads into MiXCR, producing one record per CDR3 protein. Among tens of thousands of distinct CDR3 sequences listed, 30% to 45% were seen once. Time point: late sampling 161 to 241 days after vaccination in three convalescent patients. Treatment: approximately nine-day PBMC culture with coronavirus spike peptide pools or control peptides (ViraFEST assay).

Sequencing was performed on CD4+ T cells from blood, cultured in vitro, taken about 7 months after SARS-CoV-2 vaccination. The J gene is TRBJ2-7, the V gene TRBV6-1; the D gene is possibly TRBD2 (7 bases). The source of this sequence is a human donor who had recovered from COVID-19. For the CDR3, the DNA is TGTGCCAGCAGTCACCCGGGGGGCGGGTGGGACTCCGAGCAGTACTTC. Translation gives CASSHPGGGWDSEQYF.